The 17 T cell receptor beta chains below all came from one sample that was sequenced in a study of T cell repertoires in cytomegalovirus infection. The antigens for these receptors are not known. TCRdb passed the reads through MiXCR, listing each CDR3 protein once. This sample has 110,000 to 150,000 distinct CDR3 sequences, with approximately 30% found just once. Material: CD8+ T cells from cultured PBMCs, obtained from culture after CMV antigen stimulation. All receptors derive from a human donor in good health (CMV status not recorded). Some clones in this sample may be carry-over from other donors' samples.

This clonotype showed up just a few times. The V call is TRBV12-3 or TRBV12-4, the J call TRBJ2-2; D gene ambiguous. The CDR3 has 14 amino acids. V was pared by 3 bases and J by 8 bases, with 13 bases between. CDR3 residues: CASSLYLGQGELFF. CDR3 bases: TGTGCCAGCAGTTTGTATCTAGGTCAAGGGGAGCTGTTTTTT.

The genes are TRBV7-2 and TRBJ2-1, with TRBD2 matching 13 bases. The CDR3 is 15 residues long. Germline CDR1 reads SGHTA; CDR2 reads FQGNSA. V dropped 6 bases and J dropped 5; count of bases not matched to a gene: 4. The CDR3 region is CASSVTSGGDNEQFF. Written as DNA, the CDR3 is TGTGCCAGCAGTGTCACTAGCGGGGGGGACAATGAGCAGTTCTTC.

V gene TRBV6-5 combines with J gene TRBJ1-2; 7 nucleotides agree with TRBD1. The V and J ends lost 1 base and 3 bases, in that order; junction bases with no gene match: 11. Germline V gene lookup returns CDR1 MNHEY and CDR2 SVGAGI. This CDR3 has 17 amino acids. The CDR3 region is CASSYFSPTGTDYGYTF. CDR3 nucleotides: TGTGCCAGCAGTTACTTCAGCCCAACCGGGACAGACTATGGCTACACCTTC.

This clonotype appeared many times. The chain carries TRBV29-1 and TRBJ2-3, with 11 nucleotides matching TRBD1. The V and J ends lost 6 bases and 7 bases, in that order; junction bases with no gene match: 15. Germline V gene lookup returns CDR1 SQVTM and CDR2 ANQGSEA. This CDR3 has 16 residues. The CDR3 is CSVELGTGGIGNTQYF. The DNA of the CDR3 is TGCAGCGTGGAATTAGGGACAGGGGGAATCGGGAATACGCAGTATTTT.

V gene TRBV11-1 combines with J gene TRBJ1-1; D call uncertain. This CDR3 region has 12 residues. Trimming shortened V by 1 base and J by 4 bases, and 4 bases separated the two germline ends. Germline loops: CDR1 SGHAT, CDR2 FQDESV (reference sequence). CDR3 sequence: CASSLDRTEAFF. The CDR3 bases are TGTGCCAGCAGCTTAGACCGCACTGAAGCTTTCTTT.

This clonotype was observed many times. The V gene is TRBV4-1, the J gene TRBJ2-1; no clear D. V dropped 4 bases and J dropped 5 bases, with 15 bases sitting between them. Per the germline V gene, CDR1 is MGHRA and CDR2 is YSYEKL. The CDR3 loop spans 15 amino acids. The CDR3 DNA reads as TGCGCCAGCAGCCGATCTCAAGGACGAGACAATGAGCAGTTCTTC. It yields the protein CASSRSQGRDNEQFF.

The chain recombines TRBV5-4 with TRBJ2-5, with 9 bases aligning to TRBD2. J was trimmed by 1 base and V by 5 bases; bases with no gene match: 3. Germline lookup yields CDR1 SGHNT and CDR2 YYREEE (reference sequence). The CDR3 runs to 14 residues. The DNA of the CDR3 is TGTGCCAGCAGGCCGACTAGCGGCCAAGAGACCCAGTACTTC. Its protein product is CASRPTSGQETQYF.

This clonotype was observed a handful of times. This chain's CDR3 is CASSPVSGPYNEQFF. For the CDR3, the DNA is TGTGCCAGCAGCCCCGTTAGCGGCCCCTACAATGAGCAGTTCTTC. This chain uses TRBV6-5 with TRBJ2-1; a possible D gene is TRBD2 (6 bases). Germline CDR1 reads MNHEY; CDR2 reads SVGAGI. The CDR3 is made up of 15 amino acids. Deletions cut 6 bases from V and 2 bases from J, with 14 bases between.

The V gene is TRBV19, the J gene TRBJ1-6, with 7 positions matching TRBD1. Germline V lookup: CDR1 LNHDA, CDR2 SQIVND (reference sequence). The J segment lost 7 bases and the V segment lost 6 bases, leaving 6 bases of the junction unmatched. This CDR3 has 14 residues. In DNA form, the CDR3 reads TGTGCCAGTAGACGACAGGGAACGAATTCACCCCTCCACTTT. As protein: CASRRQGTNSPLHF.

The CDR3 DNA reads TGTGCCATCCGGGACCAAAACATTCAGTACTTC. Translated: CAIRDQNIQYF. The chain uses TRBV2 and TRBJ2-4, with D perhaps given as TRBD1 or TRBD2 (5 bases each). This CDR3 spans 11 amino acids. The ends were cut back, 10 bases at V and 5 bases at J, with 9 bases in the middle. The V gene's germline CDR1 is SNHLY and CDR2 FYNNEI.

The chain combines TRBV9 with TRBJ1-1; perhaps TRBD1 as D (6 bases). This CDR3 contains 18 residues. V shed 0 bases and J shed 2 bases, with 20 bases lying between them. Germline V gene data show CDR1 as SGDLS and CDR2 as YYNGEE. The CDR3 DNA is TGTGCCAGCAGCGTAGTGGGGGCCCATACCCCTTTCAACACTGAAGCTTTCTTT. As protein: CASSVVGAHTPFNTEAFF. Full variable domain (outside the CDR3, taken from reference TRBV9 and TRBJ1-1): DSGVTQTPKHLITATGQRVTLRCSPRSGDLSVYWYQQSLDQGLQFLIQYYNGEERAKGNILERFSAQQFPDLHSELNLSSLELGDSALYFCASSVVGAHTPFNTEAFFGQGTRLTVV.

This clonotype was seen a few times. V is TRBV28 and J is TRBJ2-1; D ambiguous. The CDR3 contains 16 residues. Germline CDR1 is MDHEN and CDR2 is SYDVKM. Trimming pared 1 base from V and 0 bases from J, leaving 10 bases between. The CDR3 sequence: CASSLSSLSSYNEQFF. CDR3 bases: TGTGCCAGCAGTTTATCAAGCCTTAGCTCCTACAATGAGCAGTTCTTC.

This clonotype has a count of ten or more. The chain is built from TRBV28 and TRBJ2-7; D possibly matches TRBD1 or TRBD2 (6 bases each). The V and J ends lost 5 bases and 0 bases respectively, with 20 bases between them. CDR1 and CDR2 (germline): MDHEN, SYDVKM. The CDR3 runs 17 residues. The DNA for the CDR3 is TGTGCCAGCAGTGTGTCGGCCTCGGGGGCGAGCTCCTACGAGCAGTACTTC. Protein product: CASSVSASGASSYEQYF.

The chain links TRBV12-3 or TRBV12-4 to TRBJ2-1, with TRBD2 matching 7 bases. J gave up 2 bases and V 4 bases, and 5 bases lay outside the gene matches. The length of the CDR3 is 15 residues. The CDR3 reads CASSSLAETYNEQFF. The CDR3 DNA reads TGTGCCAGCAGTTCCCTAGCGGAAACCTACAATGAGCAGTTCTTC.

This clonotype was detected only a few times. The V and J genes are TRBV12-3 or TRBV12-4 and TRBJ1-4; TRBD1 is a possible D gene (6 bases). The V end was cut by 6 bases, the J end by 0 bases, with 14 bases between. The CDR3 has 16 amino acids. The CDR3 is CASRRSEGATNEKLFF. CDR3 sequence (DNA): TGTGCCAGCAGGCGTAGCGAGGGGGCAACTAATGAAAAACTGTTTTTT.

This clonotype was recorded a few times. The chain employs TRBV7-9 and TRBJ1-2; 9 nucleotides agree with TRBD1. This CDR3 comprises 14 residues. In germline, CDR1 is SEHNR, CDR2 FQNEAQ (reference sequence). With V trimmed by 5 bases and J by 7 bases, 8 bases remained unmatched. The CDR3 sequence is CASSPGQGIFGYTF. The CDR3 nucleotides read TGTGCCAGCAGCCCCGGACAGGGGATTTTTGGCTACACCTTC.

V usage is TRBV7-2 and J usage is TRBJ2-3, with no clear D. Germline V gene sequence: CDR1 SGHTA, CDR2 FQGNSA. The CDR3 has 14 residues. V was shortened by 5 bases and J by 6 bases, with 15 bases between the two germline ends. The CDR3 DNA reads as TGTGCCAGCAGCCCGGGCCTCGCCCCTGATACGCAGTATTTT. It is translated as CASSPGLAPDTQYF.